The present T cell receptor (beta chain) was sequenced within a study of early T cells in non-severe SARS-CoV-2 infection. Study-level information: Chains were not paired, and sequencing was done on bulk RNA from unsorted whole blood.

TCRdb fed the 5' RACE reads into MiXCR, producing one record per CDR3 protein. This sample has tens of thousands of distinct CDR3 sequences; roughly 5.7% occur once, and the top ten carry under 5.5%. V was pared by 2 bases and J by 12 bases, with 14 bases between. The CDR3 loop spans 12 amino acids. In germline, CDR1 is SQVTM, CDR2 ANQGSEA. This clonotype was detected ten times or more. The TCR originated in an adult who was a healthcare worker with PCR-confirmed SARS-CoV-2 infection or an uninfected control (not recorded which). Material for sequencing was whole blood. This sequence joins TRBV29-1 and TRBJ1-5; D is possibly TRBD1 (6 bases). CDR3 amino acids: CSVESRGGVQHF. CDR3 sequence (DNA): TGCAGCGTTGAATCCCGGGGGGGCGTCCAGCATTTT.